This T cell receptor beta chain was profiled in a study of naive and memory T cell subsets. After the first PCR, alpha and beta chain libraries were processed separately. Four subsets defined by CD45RA and CD27 were sorted after CD3, CD4, CD8 and live/dead staining. Findings and limits, study-wide: Over 90% of naive TCR sequences appeared only once, unlike memory subsets.

On this clonotype: Its specificity is unknown. At one end the junction does not follow the germline gene, possibly because of a read error.

An equimolar mix of two oligonucleotides served as the beta constant-region primer for TRBC1 and TRBC2. The ligated cDNA underwent four PCR rounds using SP2 and nested alpha and beta constant-region primers. TCRdb redid the calling of the UMI-ligation and nested PCR reads with MiXCR, one entry per CDR3 protein. The sample has tens of thousands of distinct CDR3 sequences, roughly 14% seen once. Germline V gene lookup returns CDR1 LNHDA and CDR2 SQIVND (reference sequence). There are 15 residues in the CDR3. Sequencing was carried out using central memory CD4+ T cells from blood. The genes are TRBV19 and TRBJ1-5; D remains ambiguous. This clonotype was sampled from a human donor in good health. As DNA, the CDR3 is TGTGCCAGTAGTTCGACTCTCGCCCGAGGTCAGACCCAGCATTTT. Translated: CASSSTLARGQTQHF.